This T cell receptor (beta chain) was identified in a study of regulatory T cells in long-lasting Graves disease. About the study: Antithyroid drugs had been taken under 3 months by newly diagnosed Graves' patients.

HTBI primers from iRepertoire and Arm-PCR of CDR3 regions yielded the TCR beta libraries. In the original workflow: Identification yielded 60 or so TRBV and over eleven TRBJ segments across samples. TCRdb re-called the multiplex PCR reads with MiXCR, one entry per CDR3 protein. TCRdb, rather than the study authors, made the V and J calls. The sample yields about 400,000 distinct CDR3 sequences, less than 20% seen once. This clonotype occurred a few times. Antigen unknown. The time point: newly diagnosed GD, antithyroid drugs for less than 3 months. The TCR library was prepared using RNA isolated from PBMCs. Study findings and constraints: Peripheral blood was the sole material, not thyroid tissue. Persistent Graves' patients showed less TCR diversity than newly diagnosed patients showed.

The CDR3 totals 16 residues. V was clipped by 4 bases and J by 2 bases, with 18 bases between them. The germline V gene has CDR1 SGHNT and CDR2 YYREEE (reference sequence). The TCR sequence derives from a female donor with Graves disease. The material sequenced was peripheral blood mononuclear cells (PBMCs), taken at new diagnosis, from a patient treated with antithyroid drugs. The V gene is TRBV5-4, the J gene TRBJ2-5; D could derive from TRBD1 or TRBD2 (6 bases each). The CDR3 coding sequence is TGTGCCAGCAGCCCTACCAGGGGTGGGACTCAAGAGACCCAGTACTTC. Translated: CASSPTRGGTQETQYF.